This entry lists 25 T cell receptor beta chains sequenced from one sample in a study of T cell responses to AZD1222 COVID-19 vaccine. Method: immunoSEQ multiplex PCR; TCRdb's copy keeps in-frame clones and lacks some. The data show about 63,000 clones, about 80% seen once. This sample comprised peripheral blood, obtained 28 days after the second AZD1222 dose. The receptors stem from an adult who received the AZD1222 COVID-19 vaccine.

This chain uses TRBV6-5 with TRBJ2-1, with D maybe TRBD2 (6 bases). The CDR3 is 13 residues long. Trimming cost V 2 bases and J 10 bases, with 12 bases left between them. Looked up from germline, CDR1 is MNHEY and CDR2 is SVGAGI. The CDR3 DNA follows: TGTGCCAGCAGTTACACACAGAGCGGGGAGCAGTTCTTC. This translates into CASSYTQSGEQFF.

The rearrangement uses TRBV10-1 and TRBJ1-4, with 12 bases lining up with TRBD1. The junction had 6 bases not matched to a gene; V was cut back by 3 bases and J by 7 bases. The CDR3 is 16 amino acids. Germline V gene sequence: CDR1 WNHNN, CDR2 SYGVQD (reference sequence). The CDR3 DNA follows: TGCGCCAGCAGTGATTCCGGGACAGGGGGCTTTGAAAAACTGTTTTTT. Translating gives CASSDSGTGGFEKLFF.

The DNA for the CDR3 is TGCGCCAGCAGTCTTCAGGAACAGGGTACTCTCTCACCCCTCCACTTT. As protein: CASSLQEQGTLSPLHF. The chain employs TRBV4-1 and TRBJ1-6, with D tentatively TRBD1 (6 bases). This CDR3 spans 16 amino acids. With 6 bases removed from V and 10 bases from J, the gap between germline ends came to 22 bases. The germline gives CDR1 MGHRA, CDR2 YSYEKL.

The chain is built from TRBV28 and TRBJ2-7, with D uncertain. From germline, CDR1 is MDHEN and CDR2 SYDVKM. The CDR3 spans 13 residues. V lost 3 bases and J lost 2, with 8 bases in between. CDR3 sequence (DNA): TGTGCCAGCAGTTTCTTGGGTGCCTACGAGCAGTACTTC. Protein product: CASSFLGAYEQYF.

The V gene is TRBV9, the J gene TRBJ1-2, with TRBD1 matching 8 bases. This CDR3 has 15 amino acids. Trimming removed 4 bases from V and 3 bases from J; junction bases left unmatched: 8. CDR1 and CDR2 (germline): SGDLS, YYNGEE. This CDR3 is CASSPSGTGDYGYTF. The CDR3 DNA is TGTGCCAGCAGCCCATCCGGGACAGGAGACTATGGCTACACCTTC.

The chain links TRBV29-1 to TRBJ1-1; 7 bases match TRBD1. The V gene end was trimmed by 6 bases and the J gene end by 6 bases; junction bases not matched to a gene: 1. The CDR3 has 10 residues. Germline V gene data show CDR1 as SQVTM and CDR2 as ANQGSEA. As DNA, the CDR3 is TGCAGCGTCGGGACAGCTGAAGCTTTCTTT. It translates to CSVGTAEAFF.

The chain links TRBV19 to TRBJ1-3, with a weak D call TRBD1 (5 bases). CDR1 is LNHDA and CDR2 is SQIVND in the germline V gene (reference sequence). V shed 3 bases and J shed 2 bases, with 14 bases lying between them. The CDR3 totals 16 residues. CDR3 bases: TGTGCCAGTAGTATTGAGGCCGCGGACACTGGAAACACCATATATTTT. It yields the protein CASSIEAADTGNTIYF.

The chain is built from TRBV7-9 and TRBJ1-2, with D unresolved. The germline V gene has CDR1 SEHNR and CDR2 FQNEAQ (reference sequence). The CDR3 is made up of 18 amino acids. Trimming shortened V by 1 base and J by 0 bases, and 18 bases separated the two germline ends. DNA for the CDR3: TGTGCCAGCAGCTTAGGGGTAGGGCGGGCGCCTTCTAACTATGGCTACACCTTC. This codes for CASSLGVGRAPSNYGYTF.

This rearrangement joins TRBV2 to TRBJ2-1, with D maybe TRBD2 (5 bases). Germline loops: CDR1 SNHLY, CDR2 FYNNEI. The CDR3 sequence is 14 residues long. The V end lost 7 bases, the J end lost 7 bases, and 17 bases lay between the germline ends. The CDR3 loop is CASTPTGRGNEQFF. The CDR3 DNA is TGTGCCAGCACTCCGACCGGTCGAGGGAATGAGCAGTTCTTC.

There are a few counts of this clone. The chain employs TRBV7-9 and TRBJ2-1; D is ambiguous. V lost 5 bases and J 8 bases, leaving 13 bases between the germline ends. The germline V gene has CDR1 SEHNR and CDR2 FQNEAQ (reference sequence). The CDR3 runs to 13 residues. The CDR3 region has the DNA TGTGCCAGCAGCCCAGGAGCGTGGTATGAGCAGTTCTTC. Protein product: CASSPGAWYEQFF.

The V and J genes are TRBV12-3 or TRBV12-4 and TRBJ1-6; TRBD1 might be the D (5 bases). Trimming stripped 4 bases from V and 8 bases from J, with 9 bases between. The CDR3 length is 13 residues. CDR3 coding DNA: TGTGCCAGCAGTTCTCAGGGAGATTCACCCCTCCACTTT. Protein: CASSSQGDSPLHF.

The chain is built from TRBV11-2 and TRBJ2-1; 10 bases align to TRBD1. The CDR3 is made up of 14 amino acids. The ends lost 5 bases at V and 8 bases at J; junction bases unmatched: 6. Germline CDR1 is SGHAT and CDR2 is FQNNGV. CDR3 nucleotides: TGTGCCAGCAGCCTTGACAGGGGGCACGATGAGCAGTTCTTC. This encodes CASSLDRGHDEQFF. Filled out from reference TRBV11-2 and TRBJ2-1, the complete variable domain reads EAGVAQSPRYKIIEKRQSVAFWCNPISGHATLYWYQQILGQGPKLLIQFQNNGVVDDSQLPKDRFSAERLKGVDSTLKIQPAKLEDSAVYLCASSLDRGHDEQFFGPGTRLTVL.

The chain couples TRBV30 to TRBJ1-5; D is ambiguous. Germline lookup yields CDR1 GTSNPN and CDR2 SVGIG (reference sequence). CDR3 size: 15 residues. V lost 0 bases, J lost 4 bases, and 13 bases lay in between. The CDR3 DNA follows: TGTGCCTGGAGTGTACGTCATGGTGGGAATCAGCCCCAGCATTTT. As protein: CAWSVRHGGNQPQHF.

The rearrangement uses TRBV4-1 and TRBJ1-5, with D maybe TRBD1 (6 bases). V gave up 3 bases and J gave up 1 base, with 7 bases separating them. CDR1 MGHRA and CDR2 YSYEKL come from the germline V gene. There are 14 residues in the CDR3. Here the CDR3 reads CASSQTGSNQPQHF. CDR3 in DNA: TGCGCCAGCAGCCAGACAGGAAGCAATCAGCCCCAGCATTTT.

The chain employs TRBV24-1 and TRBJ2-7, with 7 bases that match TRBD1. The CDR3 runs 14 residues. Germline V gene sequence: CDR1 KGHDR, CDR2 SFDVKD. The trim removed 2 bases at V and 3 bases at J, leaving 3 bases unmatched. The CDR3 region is CATSDWTGNYEQYF. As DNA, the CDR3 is TGTGCCACCAGTGATTGGACAGGAAACTACGAGCAGTACTTC.

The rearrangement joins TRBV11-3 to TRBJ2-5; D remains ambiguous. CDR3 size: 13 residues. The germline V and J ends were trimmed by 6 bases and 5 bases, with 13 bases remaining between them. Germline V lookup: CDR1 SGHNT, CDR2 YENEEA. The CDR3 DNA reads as TGTGCCAGCAGTCTTAACCCCCTTGAGACCCAGTACTTC. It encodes CASSLNPLETQYF.

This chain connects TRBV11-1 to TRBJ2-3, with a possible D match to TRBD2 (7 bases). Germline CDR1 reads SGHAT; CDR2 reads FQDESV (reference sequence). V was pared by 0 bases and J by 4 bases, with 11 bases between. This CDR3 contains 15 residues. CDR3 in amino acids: CASSLAGGLADTQYF. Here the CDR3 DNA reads TGTGCCAGCAGCTTAGCGGGGGGGCTCGCAGATACGCAGTATTTT. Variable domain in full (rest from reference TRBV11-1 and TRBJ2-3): EAEVAQSPRYKITEKSQAVAFWCDPISGHATLYWYRQILGQGPELLVQFQDESVVDDSQLPKDRFSAERLKGVDSTLKIQPAELGDSAMYLCASSLAGGLADTQYFGPGTRLTVL.

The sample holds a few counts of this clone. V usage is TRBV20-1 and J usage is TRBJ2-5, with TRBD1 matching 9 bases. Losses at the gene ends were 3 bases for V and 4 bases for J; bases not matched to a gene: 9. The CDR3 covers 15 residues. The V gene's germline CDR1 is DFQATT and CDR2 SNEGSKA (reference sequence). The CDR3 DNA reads TGCAGTGCTAGTCCCAGAACAGGGGGCGGAGAGACCCAGTACTTC. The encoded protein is CSASPRTGGGETQYF.

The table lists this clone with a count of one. This chain's CDR3 is CASSQVGEMGGYTF. As DNA, the CDR3 is TGTGCCAGCAGCCAAGTCGGTGAGATGGGTGGCTACACCTTC. The chain combines TRBV3-1 (or the pseudogene TRBV3-2) with TRBJ1-2; D not resolved. The V gene lost 1 base and the J gene lost 7 bases, with 13 bases spanning the gap. This CDR3 is built from 14 residues. Per the germline V gene, CDR1 is LGHDT and CDR2 is YNNKEL (reference sequence).

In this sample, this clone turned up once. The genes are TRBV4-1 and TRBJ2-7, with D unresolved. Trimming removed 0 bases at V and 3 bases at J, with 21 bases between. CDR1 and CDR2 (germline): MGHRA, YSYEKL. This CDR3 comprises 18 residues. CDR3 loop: CASSQEEAGSQVYYEQYF. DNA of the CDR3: TGCGCCAGCAGCCAAGAAGAGGCCGGGTCCCAGGTCTACTACGAGCAGTACTTC.

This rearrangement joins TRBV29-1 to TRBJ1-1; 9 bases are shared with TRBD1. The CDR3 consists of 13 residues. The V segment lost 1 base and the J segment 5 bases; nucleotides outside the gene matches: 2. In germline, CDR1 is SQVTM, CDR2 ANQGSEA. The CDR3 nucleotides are TGCAGCGTTGAAGGGACAGGGGAAACTGAAGCTTTCTTT. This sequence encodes CSVEGTGETEAFF.

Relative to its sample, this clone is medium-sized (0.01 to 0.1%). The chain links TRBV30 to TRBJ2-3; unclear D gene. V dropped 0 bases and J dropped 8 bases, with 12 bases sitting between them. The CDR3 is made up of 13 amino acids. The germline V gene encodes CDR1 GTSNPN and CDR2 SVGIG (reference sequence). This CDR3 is CAWSVIGSGTQYF. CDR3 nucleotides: TGTGCCTGGAGTGTAATAGGGTCTGGTACGCAGTATTTT.

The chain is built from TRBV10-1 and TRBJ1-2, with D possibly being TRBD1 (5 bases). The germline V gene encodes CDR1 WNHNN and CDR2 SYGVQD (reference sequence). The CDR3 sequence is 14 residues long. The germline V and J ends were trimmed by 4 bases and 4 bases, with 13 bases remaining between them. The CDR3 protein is CASSGRLGTYGYTF. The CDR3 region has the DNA TGCGCCAGCAGTGGCCGGTTAGGGACCTATGGCTACACCTTC.

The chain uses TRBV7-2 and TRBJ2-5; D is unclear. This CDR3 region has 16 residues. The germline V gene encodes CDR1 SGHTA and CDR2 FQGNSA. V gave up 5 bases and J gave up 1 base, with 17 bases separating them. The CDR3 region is CASSPSDPISQETQYF. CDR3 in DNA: TGTGCCAGCAGCCCCAGTGACCCGATAAGCCAAGAGACCCAGTACTTC.

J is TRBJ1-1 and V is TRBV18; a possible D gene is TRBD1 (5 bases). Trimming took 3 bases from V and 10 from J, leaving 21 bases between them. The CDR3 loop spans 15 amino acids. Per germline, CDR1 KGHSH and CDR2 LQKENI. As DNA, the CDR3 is TGTGCCAGCTCACCGGATGATTCGGGCGAGAGGGGAGCTTTCTTT. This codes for CASSPDDSGERGAFF.